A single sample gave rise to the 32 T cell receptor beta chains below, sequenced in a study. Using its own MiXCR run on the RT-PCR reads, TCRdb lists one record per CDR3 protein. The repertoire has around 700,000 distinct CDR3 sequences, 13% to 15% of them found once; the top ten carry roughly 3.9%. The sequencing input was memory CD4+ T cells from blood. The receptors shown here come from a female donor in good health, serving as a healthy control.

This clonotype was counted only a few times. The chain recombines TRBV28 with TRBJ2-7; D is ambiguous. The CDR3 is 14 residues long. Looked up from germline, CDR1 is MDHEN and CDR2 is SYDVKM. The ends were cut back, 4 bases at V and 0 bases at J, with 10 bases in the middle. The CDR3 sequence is CASSWLQNSYEQYF. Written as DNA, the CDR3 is TGTGCCAGCAGTTGGCTCCAAAACTCCTACGAGCAGTACTTC.

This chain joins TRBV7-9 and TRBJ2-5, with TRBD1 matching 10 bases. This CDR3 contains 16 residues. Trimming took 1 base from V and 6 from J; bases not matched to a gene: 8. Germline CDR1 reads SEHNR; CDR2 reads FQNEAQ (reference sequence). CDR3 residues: CASSLVFGTGEQTQYF. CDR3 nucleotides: TGTGCCAGCAGCTTAGTTTTTGGGACAGGGGAGCAGACCCAGTACTTC.

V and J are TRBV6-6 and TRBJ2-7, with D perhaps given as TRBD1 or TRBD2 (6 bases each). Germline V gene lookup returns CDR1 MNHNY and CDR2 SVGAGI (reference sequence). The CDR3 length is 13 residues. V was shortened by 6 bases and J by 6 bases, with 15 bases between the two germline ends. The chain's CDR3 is CASRTEGGGEQYF. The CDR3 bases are TGTGCCAGCAGGACCGAGGGGGGAGGCGAGCAGTACTTC.

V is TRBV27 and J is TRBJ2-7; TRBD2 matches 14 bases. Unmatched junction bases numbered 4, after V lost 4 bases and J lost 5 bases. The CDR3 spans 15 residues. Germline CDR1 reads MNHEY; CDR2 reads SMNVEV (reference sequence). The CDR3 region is CASSWGLAGVNEQYF. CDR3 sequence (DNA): TGTGCCAGCAGTTGGGGACTAGCGGGAGTAAACGAGCAGTACTTC.

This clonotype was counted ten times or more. CDR3 protein: CANKLAPSTDTQYF. CDR3 nucleotide sequence: TGTGCCAACAAGTTAGCGCCGAGCACAGATACGCAGTATTTT. This rearrangement joins TRBV7-2 to TRBJ2-3; a possible D gene is TRBD2 (5 bases). The CDR3 covers 14 residues. Germline CDR1 is SGHTA and CDR2 is FQGNSA. The V end was cut by 10 bases, the J end by 0 bases, with 14 bases between.

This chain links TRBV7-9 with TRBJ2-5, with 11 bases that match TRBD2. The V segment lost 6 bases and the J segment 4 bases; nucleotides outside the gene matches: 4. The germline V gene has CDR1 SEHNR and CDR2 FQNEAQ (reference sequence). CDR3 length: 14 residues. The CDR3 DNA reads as TGTGCCAGCAGACTAGCGGGAGTCGGAGAGACCCAGTACTTC. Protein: CASRLAGVGETQYF. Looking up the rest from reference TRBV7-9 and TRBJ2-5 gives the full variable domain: DTGVSQNPRHKITKRGQNVTFRCDPISEHNRLYWYRQTLGQGPEFLTYFQNEAQLEKSRLLSDRFSAERPKGSFSTLEIQRTEQGDSAMYLCASRLAGVGETQYFGPGTRLLVL.

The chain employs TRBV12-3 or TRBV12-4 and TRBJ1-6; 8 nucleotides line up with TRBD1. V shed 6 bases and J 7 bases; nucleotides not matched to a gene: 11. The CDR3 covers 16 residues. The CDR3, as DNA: TGTGCCAGCAGCCTCGATCCAGGGGGCCTGAATTCACCCCTCCACTTT. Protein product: CASSLDPGGLNSPLHF.

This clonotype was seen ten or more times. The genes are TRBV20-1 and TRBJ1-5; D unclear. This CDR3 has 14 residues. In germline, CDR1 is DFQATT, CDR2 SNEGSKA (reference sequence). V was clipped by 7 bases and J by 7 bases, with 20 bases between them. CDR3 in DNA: TGCAGTGTTCCGTCTGGTAGAGGGAGGCAGCCCCAGCATTTT. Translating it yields CSVPSGRGRQPQHF.

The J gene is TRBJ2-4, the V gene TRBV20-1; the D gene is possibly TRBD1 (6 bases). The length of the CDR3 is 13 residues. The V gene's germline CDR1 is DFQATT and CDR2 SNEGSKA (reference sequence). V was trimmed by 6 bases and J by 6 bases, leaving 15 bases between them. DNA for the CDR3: TGCAGTGCAAACAGGGATGTGGGAAACATTCAGTACTTC. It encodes CSANRDVGNIQYF.

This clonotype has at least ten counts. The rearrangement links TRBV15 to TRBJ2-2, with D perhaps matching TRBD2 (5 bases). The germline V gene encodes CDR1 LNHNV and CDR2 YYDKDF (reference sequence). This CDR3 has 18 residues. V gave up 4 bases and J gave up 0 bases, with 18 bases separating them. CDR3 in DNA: TGTGCCACCAGCAATTCGTGGAGGCTGGCCGCGAACACCGGGGAGCTGTTTTTT. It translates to CATSNSWRLAANTGELFF. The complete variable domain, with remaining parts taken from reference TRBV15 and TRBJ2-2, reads DAMVIQNPRYQVTQFGKPVTLSCSQTLNHNVMYWYQQKSSQAPKLLFHYYDKDFNNEADTPDNFQSRRPNTSFCFLDIRSPGLGDTAMYLCATSNSWRLAANTGELFFGEGSRLTVL.

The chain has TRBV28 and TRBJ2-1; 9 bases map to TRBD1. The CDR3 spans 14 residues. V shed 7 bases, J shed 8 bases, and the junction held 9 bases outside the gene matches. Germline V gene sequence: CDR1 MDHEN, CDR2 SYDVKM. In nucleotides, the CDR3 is TGTGCCAGCATCACCGGGACAGGGCTTCATGAGCAGTTCTTC. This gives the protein CASITGTGLHEQFF.

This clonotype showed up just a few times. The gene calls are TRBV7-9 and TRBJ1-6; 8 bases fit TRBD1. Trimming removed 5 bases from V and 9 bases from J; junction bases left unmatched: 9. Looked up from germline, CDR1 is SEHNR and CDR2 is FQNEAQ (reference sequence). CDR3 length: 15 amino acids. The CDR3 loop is CASSPRDRLASPLHF. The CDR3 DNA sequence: TGTGCCAGCAGCCCCCGGGACAGGTTAGCTTCACCCCTCCACTTT.

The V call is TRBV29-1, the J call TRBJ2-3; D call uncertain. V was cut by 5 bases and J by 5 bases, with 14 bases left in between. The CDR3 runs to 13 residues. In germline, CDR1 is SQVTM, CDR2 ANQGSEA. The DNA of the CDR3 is TGCAGCGTTACAGAGGTCAGAGTAGATACGCAGTATTTT. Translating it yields CSVTEVRVDTQYF.

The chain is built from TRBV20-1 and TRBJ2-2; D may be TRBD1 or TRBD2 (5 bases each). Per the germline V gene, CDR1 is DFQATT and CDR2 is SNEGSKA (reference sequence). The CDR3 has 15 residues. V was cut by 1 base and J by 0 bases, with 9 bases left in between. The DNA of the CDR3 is TGCAGTGCTAGAGTTCCGGGGCCGAACACCGGGGAGCTGTTTTTT. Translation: CSARVPGPNTGELFF.

The DNA of the CDR3 is TGCAGTGCGGCCGCAACTAATGAAAAACTGTTTTTT. Its translation: CSAAATNEKLFF. The chain carries TRBV20-1 and TRBJ1-4; D ambiguous. In germline, CDR1 is DFQATT, CDR2 SNEGSKA (reference sequence). V was cut by 6 bases and J by 0 bases, with 5 bases left in between. There are 12 residues in the CDR3.

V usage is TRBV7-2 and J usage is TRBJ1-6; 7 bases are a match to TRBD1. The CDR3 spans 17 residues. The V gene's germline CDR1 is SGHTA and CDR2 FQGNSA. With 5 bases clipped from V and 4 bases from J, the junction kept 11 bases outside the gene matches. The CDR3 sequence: CASSQSPTGQYNSPLHF. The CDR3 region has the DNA TGTGCCAGCAGCCAATCCCCTACGGGACAGTATAATTCACCCCTCCACTTT. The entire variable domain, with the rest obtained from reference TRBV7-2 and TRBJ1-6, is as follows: GAGVSQSPSNKVTEKGKDVELRCDPISGHTALYWYRQSLGQGLEFLIYFQGNSAPDKSGLPSDRFSAERTGGSVSTLTIQRTQQEDSAVYLCASSQSPTGQYNSPLHFGNGTRLTVT.

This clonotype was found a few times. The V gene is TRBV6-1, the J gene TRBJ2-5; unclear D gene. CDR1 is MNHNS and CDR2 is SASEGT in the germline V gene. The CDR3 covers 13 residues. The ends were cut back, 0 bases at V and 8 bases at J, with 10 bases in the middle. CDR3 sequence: CASSEAERRTQYF. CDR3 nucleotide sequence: TGTGCCAGCAGTGAAGCAGAAAGGAGAACCCAGTACTTC.

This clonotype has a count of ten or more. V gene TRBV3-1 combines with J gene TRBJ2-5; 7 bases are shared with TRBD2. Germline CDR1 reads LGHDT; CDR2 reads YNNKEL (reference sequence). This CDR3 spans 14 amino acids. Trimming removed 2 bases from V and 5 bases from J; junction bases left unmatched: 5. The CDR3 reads CASSQQAGEETQYF. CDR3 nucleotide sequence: TGTGCCAGCAGCCAACAGGCGGGAGAGGAGACCCAGTACTTC.

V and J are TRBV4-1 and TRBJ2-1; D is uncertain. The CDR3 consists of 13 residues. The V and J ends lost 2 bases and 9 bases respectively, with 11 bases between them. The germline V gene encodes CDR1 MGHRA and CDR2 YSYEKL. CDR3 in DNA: TGCGCCAGCAGCCAAAACCGGTGGGGTGAGCAGTTCTTC. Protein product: CASSQNRWGEQFF.

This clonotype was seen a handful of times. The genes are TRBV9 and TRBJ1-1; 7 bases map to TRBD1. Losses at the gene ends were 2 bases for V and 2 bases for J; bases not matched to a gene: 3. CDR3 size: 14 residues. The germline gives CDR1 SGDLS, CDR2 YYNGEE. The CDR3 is CASSVRDSNTEAFF. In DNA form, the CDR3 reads TGTGCCAGCAGCGTCCGGGACAGCAACACTGAAGCTTTCTTT.

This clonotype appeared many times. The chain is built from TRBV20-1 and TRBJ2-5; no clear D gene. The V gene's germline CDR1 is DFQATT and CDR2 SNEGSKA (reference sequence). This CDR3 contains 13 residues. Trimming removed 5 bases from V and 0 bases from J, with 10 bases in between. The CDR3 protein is CSADILYQETQYF. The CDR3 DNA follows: TGCAGTGCTGATATCTTGTACCAAGAGACCCAGTACTTC.

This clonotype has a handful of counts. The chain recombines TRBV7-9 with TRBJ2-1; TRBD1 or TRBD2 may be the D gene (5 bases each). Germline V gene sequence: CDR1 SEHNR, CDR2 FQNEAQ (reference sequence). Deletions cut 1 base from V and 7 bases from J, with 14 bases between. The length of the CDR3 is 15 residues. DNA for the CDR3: TGTGCCAGCAGCTTAGATTCGGGACGGAGGAATGAGCAGTTCTTC. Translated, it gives CASSLDSGRRNEQFF.

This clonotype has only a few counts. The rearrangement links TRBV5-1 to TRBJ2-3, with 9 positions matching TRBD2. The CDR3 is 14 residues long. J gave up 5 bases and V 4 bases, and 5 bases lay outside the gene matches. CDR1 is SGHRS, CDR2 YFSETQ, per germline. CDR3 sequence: CASSPGTSLDTQYF. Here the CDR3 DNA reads TGCGCCAGCAGCCCAGGGACTAGCCTAGATACGCAGTATTTT. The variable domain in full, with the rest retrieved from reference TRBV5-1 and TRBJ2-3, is KAGVTQTPRYLIKTRGQQVTLSCSPISGHRSVSWYQQTPGQGLQFLFEYFSETQRNKGNFPGRFSGRQFSNSRSEMNVSTLELGDSALYLCASSPGTSLDTQYFGPGTRLTVL.

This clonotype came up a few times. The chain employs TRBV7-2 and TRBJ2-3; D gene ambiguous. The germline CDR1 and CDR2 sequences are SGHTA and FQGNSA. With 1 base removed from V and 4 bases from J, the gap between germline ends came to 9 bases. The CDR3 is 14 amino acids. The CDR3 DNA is TGTGCCAGCAGCTTAGGATGGGGATCAGATACGCAGTATTTT. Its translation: CASSLGWGSDTQYF.

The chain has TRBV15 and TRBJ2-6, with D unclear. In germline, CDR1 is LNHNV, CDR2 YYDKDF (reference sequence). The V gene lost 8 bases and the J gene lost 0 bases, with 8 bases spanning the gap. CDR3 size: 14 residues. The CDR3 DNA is TGTGCCACCTCCGTACCCTCTGGGGCCAACGTCCTGACTTTC. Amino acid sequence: CATSVPSGANVLTF. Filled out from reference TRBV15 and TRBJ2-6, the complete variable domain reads DAMVIQNPRYQVTQFGKPVTLSCSQTLNHNVMYWYQQKSSQAPKLLFHYYDKDFNNEADTPDNFQSRRPNTSFCFLDIRSPGLGDTAMYLCATSVPSGANVLTFGAGSRLTVL.

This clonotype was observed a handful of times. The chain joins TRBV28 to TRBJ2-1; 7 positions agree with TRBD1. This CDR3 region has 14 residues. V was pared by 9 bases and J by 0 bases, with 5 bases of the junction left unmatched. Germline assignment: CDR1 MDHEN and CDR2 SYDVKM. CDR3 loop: CASNPGGSYNEQFF. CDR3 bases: TGTGCCAGTAATCCAGGGGGCTCCTACAATGAGCAGTTCTTC.

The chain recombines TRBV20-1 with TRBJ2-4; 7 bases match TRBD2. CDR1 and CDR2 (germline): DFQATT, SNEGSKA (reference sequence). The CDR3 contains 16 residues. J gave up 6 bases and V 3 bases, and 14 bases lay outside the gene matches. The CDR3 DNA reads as TGCAGTGCTAGTCCCCCTACTAGCGCCCGACGAAACATTCAGTACTTC. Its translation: CSASPPTSARRNIQYF.

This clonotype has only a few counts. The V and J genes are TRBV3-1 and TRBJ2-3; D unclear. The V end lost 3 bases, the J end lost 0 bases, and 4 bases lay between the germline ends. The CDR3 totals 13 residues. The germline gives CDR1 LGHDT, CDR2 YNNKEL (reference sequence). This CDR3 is CASSQVSTDTQYF. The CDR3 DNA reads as TGTGCCAGCAGCCAGGTGAGCACAGATACGCAGTATTTT.

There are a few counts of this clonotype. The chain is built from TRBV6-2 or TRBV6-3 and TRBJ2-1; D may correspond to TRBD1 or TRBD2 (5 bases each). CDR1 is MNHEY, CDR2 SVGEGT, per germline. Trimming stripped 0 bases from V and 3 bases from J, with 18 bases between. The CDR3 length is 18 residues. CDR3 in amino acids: CASSYSRGGRAFYNEQFF. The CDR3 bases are TGTGCCAGCAGTTACTCGAGGGGCGGCAGGGCCTTCTACAATGAGCAGTTCTTC.

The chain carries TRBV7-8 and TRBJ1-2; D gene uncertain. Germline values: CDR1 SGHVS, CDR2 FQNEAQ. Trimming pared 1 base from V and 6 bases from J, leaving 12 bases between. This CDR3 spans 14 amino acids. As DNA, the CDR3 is TGTGCCAGCAGCTTAGGGCCTCAAACTAATGGCTACACCTTC. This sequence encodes CASSLGPQTNGYTF.

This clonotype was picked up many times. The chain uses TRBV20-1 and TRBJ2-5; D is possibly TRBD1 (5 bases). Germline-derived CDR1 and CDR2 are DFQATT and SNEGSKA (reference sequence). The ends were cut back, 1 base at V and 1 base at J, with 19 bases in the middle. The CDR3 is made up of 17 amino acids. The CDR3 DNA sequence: TGCAGTGCTAGAGTCATAGAGCTAACAGGATCCCAAGAGACCCAGTACTTC. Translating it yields CSARVIELTGSQETQYF.

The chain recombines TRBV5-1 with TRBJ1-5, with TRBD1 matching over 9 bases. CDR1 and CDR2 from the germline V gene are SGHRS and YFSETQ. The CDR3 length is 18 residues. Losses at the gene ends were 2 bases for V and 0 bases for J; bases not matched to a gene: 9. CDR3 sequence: CASSFDRDRVYSNQPQHF. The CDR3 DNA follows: TGCGCCAGCAGCTTTGACCGGGACAGGGTGTATAGCAATCAGCCCCAGCATTTT.